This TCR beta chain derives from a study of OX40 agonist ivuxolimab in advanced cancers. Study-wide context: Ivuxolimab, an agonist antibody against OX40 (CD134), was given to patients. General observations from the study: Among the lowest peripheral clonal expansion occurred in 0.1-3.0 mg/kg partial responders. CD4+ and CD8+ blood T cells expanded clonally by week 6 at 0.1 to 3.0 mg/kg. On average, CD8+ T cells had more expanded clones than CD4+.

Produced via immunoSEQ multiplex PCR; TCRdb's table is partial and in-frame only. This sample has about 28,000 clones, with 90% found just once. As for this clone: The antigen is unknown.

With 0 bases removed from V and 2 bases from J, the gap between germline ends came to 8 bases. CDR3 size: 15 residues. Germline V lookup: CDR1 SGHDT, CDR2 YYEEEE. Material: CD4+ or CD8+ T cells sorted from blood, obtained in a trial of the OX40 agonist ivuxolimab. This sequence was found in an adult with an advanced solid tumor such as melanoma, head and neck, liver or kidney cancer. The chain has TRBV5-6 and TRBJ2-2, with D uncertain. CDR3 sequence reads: CASSLEGSNTGELFF. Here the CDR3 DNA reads TGTGCCAGCAGCTTGGAGGGCAGCAACACCGGGGAGCTGTTTTTT.